The next 24 T cell receptor beta chains were all read from a single sample in a study of low-dose radiotherapy and immunotherapy resistance in tumors. Both TCRalpha and TCRbeta chains were reverse transcribed with V-gene-specific primers. TCRs were amplified for around 20 PCR cycles with a constant-region primer and V-primer adapter. TCRdb re-derived calls from the reads in MiXCR, one entry per CDR3 protein. The repertoire holds about 9,000 distinct CDR3 sequences, with roughly three quarters as singletons. The receptors derive from a human donor with advanced metastatic prostate, ovarian, gallbladder or colorectal cancer (not recorded which). This table probably holds off-target reads from a library built for another chain.

This clonotype was found a few times. This chain uses TRBV5-1 with TRBJ2-7, with TRBD2 matching over 9 bases. This CDR3 has 14 residues. Germline CDR1 SGHRS, CDR2 YFSETQ. Losses at the gene ends were 0 bases for V and 3 bases for J; bases not matched to a gene: 1. In nucleotides, the CDR3 is TGCGCCAGCAGCTTGGGAGCGGGAGGCTACGAGCAGTACTTC. Protein product: CASSLGAGGYEQYF.

J is TRBJ2-5 and V is TRBV28; tentatively, D is TRBD2 (7 bases). This CDR3 is 14 amino acids long. Germline V gene data show CDR1 as MDHEN and CDR2 as SYDVKM. V lost 8 bases, J lost 1 base, and 14 bases lay in between. CDR3: CASQRRGGQETQYF. The CDR3 nucleotides read TGTGCCAGCCAAAGAAGGGGGGGCCAAGAGACCCAGTACTTC. The full variable domain, in which reference TRBV28 and TRBJ2-5 provide the parts outside the CDR3, is DVKVTQSSRYLVKRTGEKVFLECVQDMDHENMFWYRQDPGLGLRLIYFSYDVKMKEKGDIPEGYSVSREKKERFSLILESASTNQTSMYLCASQRRGGQETQYFGPGTRLLVL.

This clonotype was observed a few times. The chain uses TRBV15 and TRBJ2-2, with D perhaps matching TRBD2 (5 bases). This CDR3 has 15 amino acids. Germline CDR1 reads LNHNV; CDR2 reads YYDKDF (reference sequence). V was shortened by 3 bases and J by 4 bases, with 12 bases between the two germline ends. The CDR3 region has the DNA TGTGCCACCAGCAGGGAGAACCGGGGCACCGGGGAGCTGTTTTTT. Its translation is CATSRENRGTGELFF.

V usage is TRBV10-3 and J usage is TRBJ2-3; no definite D call. This CDR3 has 13 amino acids. Germline V gives CDR1 ENHRY, CDR2 SYGVKD. The V and J ends lost 6 bases and 3 bases respectively, with 10 bases between them. This CDR3 reads CAIRVGATDTQYF. Here the CDR3 DNA reads TGTGCCATCAGGGTCGGTGCTACAGATACGCAGTATTTT.

This clonotype was counted a single time. The chain couples TRBV7-2 to TRBJ1-5, with D perhaps TRBD1 (5 bases). V lost 1 base and J lost 0, with 7 bases in between. In germline, CDR1 is SGHTA, CDR2 FQGNSA. The CDR3 is 15 residues long. The CDR3 DNA follows: TGTGCCAGCAGCTTAGGTGGGGGTAGCAATCAGCCCCAGCATTTT. As protein: CASSLGGGSNQPQHF. Together with reference TRBV7-2 and TRBJ1-5, the CDR3 gives the full variable domain: GAGVSQSPSNKVTEKGKDVELRCDPISGHTALYWYRQSLGQGLEFLIYFQGNSAPDKSGLPSDRFSAERTGGSVSTLTIQRTQQEDSAVYLCASSLGGGSNQPQHFGDGTRLSIL.

This chain joins TRBV5-1 and TRBJ2-7; 10 bases line up with TRBD1. Germline CDR1 and CDR2: SGHRS and YFSETQ. The trim removed 7 bases at V and 1 base at J, leaving 8 bases unmatched. This CDR3 spans 15 amino acids. The CDR3 is CASVLGGQGSYEQYF. CDR3 DNA: TGCGCCAGCGTCCTCGGGGGACAGGGGTCCTACGAGCAGTACTTC.

The gene calls are TRBV5-1 and TRBJ1-1; D perhaps matches TRBD1 (6 bases). Trimming took 1 base from V and 3 from J, leaving 13 bases between them. The CDR3 sequence is 15 residues long. Germline assignment: CDR1 SGHRS and CDR2 YFSETQ. The CDR3 here is CASSLPRGVDTEAFF. CDR3 sequence (DNA): TGCGCCAGCAGCTTGCCCAGGGGAGTCGACACTGAAGCTTTCTTT.

The DNA for the CDR3 is TGTGCCAGCAGCTTAAGAGGAGGAAACACCATATATTTT. The encoded protein is CASSLRGGNTIYF. The chain uses TRBV7-9 and TRBJ1-3; D is unresolved. Per the germline V gene, CDR1 is SEHNR and CDR2 is FQNEAQ (reference sequence). The CDR3 consists of 13 residues. Deletions cut 2 bases from V and 4 bases from J, with 6 bases between. The full variable domain, rest sourced from reference TRBV7-9 and TRBJ1-3, is DTGVSQNPRHKITKRGQNVTFRCDPISEHNRLYWYRQTLGQGPEFLTYFQNEAQLEKSRLLSDRFSAERPKGSFSTLEIQRTEQGDSAMYLCASSLRGGNTIYFGEGSWLTVV.

The rearrangement uses TRBV20-1 and TRBJ2-3, with D possibly TRBD1 on 5 matching bases. V lost 6 bases and J 3 bases, leaving 10 bases between the germline ends. The CDR3 sequence is 12 residues long. The germline V gene encodes CDR1 DFQATT and CDR2 SNEGSKA (reference sequence). Written as DNA, the CDR3 is TGCAGTGCGGTCAGGGCAACAGATACGCAGTATTTT. Its translation is CSAVRATDTQYF.

J is TRBJ2-2 and V is TRBV3-1; 7 nucleotides agree with TRBD1. The CDR3 has 16 residues. CDR1 is LGHDT, CDR2 YNNKEL, per germline (reference sequence). Germline trimming cut 4 bases from V and 6 bases from J; bases unmatched to any gene: 11. CDR3 nucleotides: TGTGCCAGCAGCCGACCCCACGGGACAGATCCCGGGGAGCTGTTTTTT. Protein sequence: CASSRPHGTDPGELFF.

V usage is TRBV29-1 and J usage is TRBJ2-1; D uncertain. V lost 7 bases, J lost 6 bases, and 19 bases lay in between. The germline V gene encodes CDR1 SQVTM and CDR2 ANQGSEA. The CDR3 loop spans 14 amino acids. The CDR3 coding sequence is TGCAGCGGACGATGGGCCCCCTCGATCAATGAGCAGTTCTTC. Its translation is CSGRWAPSINEQFF.

This chain joins TRBV5-4 and TRBJ2-7, with TRBD2 matching over 13 bases. The length of the CDR3 is 15 residues. V gave up 1 base and J gave up 7 bases; unmatched junction bases: 5. Germline values: CDR1 SGHNT, CDR2 YYREEE (reference sequence). CDR3 sequence reads: CASSLPGTSGNEQYF. Written as DNA, the CDR3 is TGTGCCAGCAGCTTGCCGGGGACTAGCGGGAATGAGCAGTACTTC.

The chain employs TRBV5-1 and TRBJ1-2; TRBD1 matches 9 bases. Trimming removed 6 bases from V and 7 bases from J; junction bases left unmatched: 7. The CDR3 sequence is 13 residues long. Germline V gives CDR1 SGHRS, CDR2 YFSETQ. The CDR3 loop is CASTLGDRVGYTF. The CDR3, as DNA: TGCGCCAGCACCCTGGGGGACAGGGTTGGCTACACCTTC. Combining the CDR3 with reference TRBV5-1 and TRBJ1-2 gives the whole variable domain KAGVTQTPRYLIKTRGQQVTLSCSPISGHRSVSWYQQTPGQGLQFLFEYFSETQRNKGNFPGRFSGRQFSNSRSEMNVSTLELGDSALYLCASTLGDRVGYTFGSGTRLTVV.

The table lists this clonotype with a count of one. The CDR3: CASSLDSHRGEQYF. The CDR3 DNA reads as TGTGCCAGCAGCTTGGATTCCCACAGGGGCGAGCAGTACTTC. The genes are TRBV5-6 and TRBJ2-7, with 7 bases identical to TRBD1. Germline V gives CDR1 SGHDT, CDR2 YYEEEE. The CDR3 spans 14 residues. Trimming at V came to 0 bases and at J to 6 bases, leaving 6 bases not matched to a gene.

The genes are TRBV2 and TRBJ2-5, with D hard to call. CDR3 length: 13 amino acids. Per germline, CDR1 SNHLY and CDR2 FYNNEI. V lost 1 base and J lost 5, with 8 bases in between. CDR3 bases: TGTGCCAGCAGTGAAGGGGCCAGGGAGACCCAGTACTTC. Amino acids: CASSEGARETQYF. Using reference TRBV2 and TRBJ2-5 for the parts outside the CDR3, the full variable domain is EPEVTQTPSHQVTQMGQEVILRCVPISNHLYFYWYRQILGQKVEFLVSFYNNEISEKSEIFDDQFSVERPDGSNFTLKIRSTKLEDSAMYFCASSEGARETQYFGPGTRLLVL.

The chain is built from TRBV11-3 and TRBJ2-1; D might be TRBD2 (5 bases). The CDR3 has 15 residues. Germline V gene lookup returns CDR1 SGHNT and CDR2 YENEEA. With 4 bases removed from V and 5 bases from J, the gap between germline ends came to 15 bases. The CDR3, as DNA: TGTGCCAGCAGCTCCGCTCAACGGGGAGACAATGAGCAGTTCTTC. Its protein product is CASSSAQRGDNEQFF.

V usage is TRBV28 and J usage is TRBJ1-5; D is ambiguous. V lost 5 bases and J 6 bases, leaving 5 bases between the germline ends. Per germline, CDR1 MDHEN and CDR2 SYDVKM. This CDR3 comprises 11 residues. The CDR3 DNA sequence: TGTGCCAGCAGTGATTCTCAGCCCCAGCATTTT. Translated, it gives CASSDSQPQHF. Together with reference TRBV28 and TRBJ1-5, the CDR3 gives the full variable domain: DVKVTQSSRYLVKRTGEKVFLECVQDMDHENMFWYRQDPGLGLRLIYFSYDVKMKEKGDIPEGYSVSREKKERFSLILESASTNQTSMYLCASSDSQPQHFGDGTRLSIL.

This clonotype was picked up one time. This rearrangement joins TRBV7-8 to TRBJ2-1; D might be TRBD1 or TRBD2, each matching 5 bases. The length of the CDR3 is 16 residues. CDR1 and CDR2 from the germline V gene are SGHVS and FQNEAQ. Trimming removed 5 bases at V and 7 bases at J, with 21 bases between. The CDR3 loop reads CASSRRSGAGSNEQFF. The CDR3 DNA reads TGTGCCAGCAGCCGTAGATCCGGGGCCGGATCAAATGAGCAGTTCTTC.

J is TRBJ2-7 and V is TRBV2; TRBD1 might be the D (6 bases). The CDR3 runs 15 residues. Germline V gene sequence: CDR1 SNHLY, CDR2 FYNNEI. V gave up 6 bases and J gave up 6 bases, with 21 bases separating them. The CDR3 DNA reads as TGTGCCAGCAGGCCCTCGGGACACTGGTCTGCCGAGCAGTACTTC. Protein: CASRPSGHWSAEQYF.

The J gene is TRBJ2-7, the V gene TRBV5-4, with D possibly matching TRBD2 (6 bases). The CDR3 has 16 residues. V was clipped by 0 bases and J by 3 bases, with 16 bases between them. Germline V gene data show CDR1 as SGHNT and CDR2 as YYREEE (reference sequence). In nucleotides, the CDR3 is TGTGCCAGCAGCTTGGGGGCGGCGGGGAGTCACTACGAGCAGTACTTC. This encodes CASSLGAAGSHYEQYF.

The V call is TRBV28, the J call TRBJ2-3, with 7 bases matching TRBD2. Germline V gene lookup returns CDR1 MDHEN and CDR2 SYDVKM. With 9 bases clipped from V and 5 bases from J, the junction kept 11 bases outside the gene matches. The CDR3 totals 14 residues. CDR3 nucleotide sequence: TGTGCCAGTGTGGGCGGGAGCTCGGGAGATACGCAGTATTTT. Its protein product is CASVGGSSGDTQYF. The full variable domain, in which reference TRBV28 and TRBJ2-3 provide the parts outside the CDR3, is DVKVTQSSRYLVKRTGEKVFLECVQDMDHENMFWYRQDPGLGLRLIYFSYDVKMKEKGDIPEGYSVSREKKERFSLILESASTNQTSMYLCASVGGSSGDTQYFGPGTRLTVL.

The chain couples TRBV5-4 to TRBJ1-2; no reliable D call. Germline CDR1 SGHNT, CDR2 YYREEE (reference sequence). V lost 4 bases to trimming and J lost 2 bases, with 12 bases between them. The CDR3 has 14 amino acids. Here the CDR3 DNA reads TGTGCCAGCAGCCCCTCGGGCAGGAACTATGGCTACACCTTC. Protein sequence: CASSPSGRNYGYTF.

This clonotype was detected once. The chain combines TRBV9 with TRBJ2-1; D possibly corresponds to TRBD2 (7 bases). CDR1 is SGDLS, CDR2 YYNGEE, per germline. This CDR3 is built from 14 residues. Trimming took off 0 bases at V and 9 bases at J, with 13 bases between the two ends. The CDR3 protein is CASSVGPGGGEQFF. CDR3 DNA: TGTGCCAGCAGCGTAGGTCCGGGGGGCGGTGAGCAGTTCTTC.

V and J are TRBV10-2 and TRBJ2-6; D uncertain. CDR3 length: 11 residues. V gave up 2 bases and J gave up 7 bases, with 0 bases separating them. Germline V gene data show CDR1 as WSHSY and CDR2 as SAAADI. The CDR3 nucleotides are TGCGCCAGCAGTGAGGCCAACGTCCTGACTTTC. It encodes CASSEANVLTF.